This T cell receptor beta chain is from a study of blood T cell repertoires in COVID-19. Study-level information: Sample material is recorded as cDNA or gDNA derived from T cells, B-cell-depleted T cells, or PBMCs.

As originally analysed: Using reference gene primer amplification, nucleated cell counts were estimated. Generated by immunoSEQ multiplex PCR, the TCRdb table keeps only in-frame clones and is missing some. V and J calls and clone size follow that table, whereas D and trimming were derived from the DNA. This sample has around 330,000 clones, with 80% to 90% found just once. Deletions cut 7 bases from V and 4 bases from J, with 22 bases between. CDR1 is SQVTM, CDR2 ANQGSEA, per germline. There are 15 residues in the CDR3. Sequencing was carried out using PBMCs or T cells enriched from blood (not recorded which). The chain carries TRBV29-1 and TRBJ1-2, with a possible D match to TRBD1 (5 bases). The TCR sequence derives from a young woman who had recovered from COVID-19. CDR3 residues: CSASDRHPQSYGYTF. The CDR3 DNA follows: TGCAGCGCCTCTGACAGACACCCCCAGTCCTATGGCTACACCTTC.